Listed here is a single T cell receptor beta chain. Authors' data handling: Cell counts per sample came from amplifying reference gene primers. Profiling relied on immunoSEQ multiplex PCR, and the TCRdb table lists in-frame clones only, not all of them. V, J and clone size reflect that table, while D and trimming were determined from the DNA. The top ten clones hold around 2.1% of a sample with approximately 150,000 clones, about four fifths of them seen once. Trimming took 0 bases from V and 3 from J, leaving 9 bases between them. Germline CDR1 is GTSNPN and CDR2 is SVGIG (reference sequence). The CDR3 spans 14 residues. The sample belongs to a study of blood T cell repertoires in COVID-19. For the study at large: Acute and convalescent COVID-19 specimens originated in the United States, Italy and Spain. T cells, B-cell-depleted T cells, or PBMCs provided the cDNA or gDNA that served as material.

The specimen was peripheral blood. The rearrangement uses TRBV30 and TRBJ1-5, with D hard to call. The source of this sequence is an elderly woman with acute or convalescent COVID-19. In nucleotides, the CDR3 is TGTGCCTGGAGTGTAGGGCGGGTCAATCAGCCCCAGCATTTT. Encoded protein: CAWSVGRVNQPQHF. The full variable domain, its missing parts supplied by reference TRBV30 and TRBJ1-5, is SQTIHQWPATLVQPVGSPLSLECTVEGTSNPNLYWYRQAAGRGLQLLFYSVGIGQISSEVPQNLSASRPQDRQFILSSKKLLLSDSGFYLCAWSVGRVNQPQHFGDGTRLSIL.